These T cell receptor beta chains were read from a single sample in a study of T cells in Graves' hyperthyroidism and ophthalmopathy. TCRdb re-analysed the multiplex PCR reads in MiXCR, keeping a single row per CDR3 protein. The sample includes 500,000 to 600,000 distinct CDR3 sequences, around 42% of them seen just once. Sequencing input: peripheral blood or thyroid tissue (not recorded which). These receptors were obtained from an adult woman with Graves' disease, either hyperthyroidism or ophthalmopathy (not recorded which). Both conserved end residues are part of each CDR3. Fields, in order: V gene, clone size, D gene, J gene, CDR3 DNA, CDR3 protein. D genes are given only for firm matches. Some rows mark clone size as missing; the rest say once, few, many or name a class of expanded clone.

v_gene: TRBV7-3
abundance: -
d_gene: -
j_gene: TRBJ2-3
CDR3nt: TGTGCCAGCAGTTTCCCTGGGGCTGGCACAGATACGCAGTATTTT
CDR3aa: CASSFPGAGTDTQYF

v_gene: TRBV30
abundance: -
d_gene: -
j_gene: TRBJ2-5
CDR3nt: TGTGCCTGGAGTGTATTCGCAGGCGAGACCCAGTACTTC
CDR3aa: CAWSVFAGETQYF

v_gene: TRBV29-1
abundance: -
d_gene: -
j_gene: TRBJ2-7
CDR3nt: TGCAGCGCTAGACGGGACTCTGGGCCTCTCGAGCAGTACTTC
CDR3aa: CSARRDSGPLEQYF

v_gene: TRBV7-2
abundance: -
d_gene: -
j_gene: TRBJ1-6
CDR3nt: TGTGCCAGCAGCTCAAGGATGGGGGCCAATTCACCCCTCCACTTT
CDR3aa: CASSSRMGANSPLHF

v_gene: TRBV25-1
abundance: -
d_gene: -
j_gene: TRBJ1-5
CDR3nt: TGTGCTAGGAAGGGAGGAGGGGGCAATCAGCCCCAGCATTTT
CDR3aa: CARKGGGGNQPQHF

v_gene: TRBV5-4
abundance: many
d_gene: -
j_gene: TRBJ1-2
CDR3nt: TGTGCCAGCAGCCTCAAGGACGGTAACTATGGCTACACCTTC
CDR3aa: CASSLKDGNYGYTF

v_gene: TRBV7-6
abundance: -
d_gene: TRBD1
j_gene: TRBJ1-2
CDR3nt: TGTGCCAGCAGCCTCGGGTCACAGGGGGTTCGGGCTGGCTACACCTTC
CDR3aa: CASSLGSQGVRAGYTF

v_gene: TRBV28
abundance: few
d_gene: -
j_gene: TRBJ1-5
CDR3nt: TGTGCCAGCACCATTAGAGGGGGTTGGCAGCCCCAGCATTTT
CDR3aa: CASTIRGGWQPQHF

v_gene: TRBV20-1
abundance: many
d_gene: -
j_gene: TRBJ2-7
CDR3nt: TGCAGTGCCCCCAATCCCTACGAGCAGTACTTC
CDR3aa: CSAPNPYEQYF

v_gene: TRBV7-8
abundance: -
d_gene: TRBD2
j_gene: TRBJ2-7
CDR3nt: TGTGCCAGCAGCCATATGAGTCGGCTAGCGGGATACGAGCAGTACTTC
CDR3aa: CASSHMSRLAGYEQYF

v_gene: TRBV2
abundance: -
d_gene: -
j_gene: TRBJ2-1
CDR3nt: TGTGCCCACGCGAGGGTAGTTGGGGGTGAGCAGTTCTTC
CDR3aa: CAHARVVGGEQFF

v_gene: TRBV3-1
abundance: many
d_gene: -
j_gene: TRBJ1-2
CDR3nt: TGTGCCAGCAGCCAACTAGCGTACAGGGAGGACTATGGCTACACCTTC
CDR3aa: CASSQLAYREDYGYTF

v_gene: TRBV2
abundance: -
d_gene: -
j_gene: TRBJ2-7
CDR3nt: TGTGCCAGCAGCGTAACAGGGAGCCTAGCCTACGAGCAGTACTTC
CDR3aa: CASSVTGSLAYEQYF

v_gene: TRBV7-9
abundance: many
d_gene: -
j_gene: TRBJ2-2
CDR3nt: TGTGCCAGCAGCCGAACCAGTGGACTCACCGGGGAGCTGTTTTTT
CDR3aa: CASSRTSGLTGELFF

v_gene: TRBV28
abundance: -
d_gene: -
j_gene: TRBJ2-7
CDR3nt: TGTGCCAGCAGTTTCTGGCAGGGCTCCTACGAGCAGTACTTC
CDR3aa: CASSFWQGSYEQYF

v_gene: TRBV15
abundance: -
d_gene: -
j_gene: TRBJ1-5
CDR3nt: TGTGCCACCAGCAAGGCAACCCTCGGTCAGCCCCAGCATTTT
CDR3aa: CATSKATLGQPQHF

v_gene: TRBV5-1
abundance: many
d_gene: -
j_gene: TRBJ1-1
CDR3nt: TGCGCCAGCAGCCAGGTCGGGGATAACACTGAAGCTTTCTTT
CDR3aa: CASSQVGDNTEAFF

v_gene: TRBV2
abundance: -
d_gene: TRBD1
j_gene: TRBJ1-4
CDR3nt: TGTGGCGACAGGGGAGGAGAAAAACTGTTTTTT
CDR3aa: CGDRGGEKLFF

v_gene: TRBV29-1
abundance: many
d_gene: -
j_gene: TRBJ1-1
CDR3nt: TGCAGCGTTCAGGGCAAGCTAAACACTGAAGCTTTCTTT
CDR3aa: CSVQGKLNTEAFF

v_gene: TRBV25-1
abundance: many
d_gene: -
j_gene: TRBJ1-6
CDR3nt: TGTGCCAGCAGGCAGGCGGGGACCGGGGGGACACCCCTCCACTTT
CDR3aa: CASRQAGTGGTPLHF

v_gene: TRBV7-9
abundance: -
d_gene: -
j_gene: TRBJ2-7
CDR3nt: TGTGCCAGCAGCTCCGTGGTGCGCGAGCAGTACTTC
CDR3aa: CASSSVVREQYF

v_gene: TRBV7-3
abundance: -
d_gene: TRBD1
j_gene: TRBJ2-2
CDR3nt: TGTGCCAGCAGCTCGAGGGACAGGGCCGGGGAGCTGTTTTTT
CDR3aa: CASSSRDRAGELFF

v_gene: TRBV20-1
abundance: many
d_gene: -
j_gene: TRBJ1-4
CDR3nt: TGCAGTGCGGGGGAACTGTTTTTT
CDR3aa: CSAGELFF

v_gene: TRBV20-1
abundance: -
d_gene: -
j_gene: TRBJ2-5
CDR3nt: TGCAGTGCTTTATCCACCGGGACACCAGAGACCCAGTACTTC
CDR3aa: CSALSTGTPETQYF

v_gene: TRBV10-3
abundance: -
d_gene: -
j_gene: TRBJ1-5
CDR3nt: TGTGCCATCAAGACGACAGTTAGGCCGCGATATAGCAATCAGCTCCAGCATTTT
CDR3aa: CAIKTTVRPRYSNQLQHF

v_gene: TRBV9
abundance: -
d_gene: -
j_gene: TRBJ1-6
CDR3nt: TGTGCCAGCAGCTCTATGCAGGGCGGGAATTCACCCCTCCACTTT
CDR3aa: CASSSMQGGNSPLHF

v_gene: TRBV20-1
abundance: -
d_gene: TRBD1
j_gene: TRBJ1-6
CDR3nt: TGCAGTGCCCGAGGACAGGACAATTCACCCCTCCACTTT
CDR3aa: CSARGQDNSPLHF

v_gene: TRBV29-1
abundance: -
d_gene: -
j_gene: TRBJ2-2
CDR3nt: TGCAGCGTTGATGGGGGAAGCGTAGGGTATGGCTACACCTGGGAGCTGTTTTTT
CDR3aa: CSVDGGSVGYGYTWELFF

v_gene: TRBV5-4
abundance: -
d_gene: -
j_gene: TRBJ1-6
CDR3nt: TGTGCCAGCCTCCCGGGAGGTGCCTATAATTCACCCCTCCACTTT
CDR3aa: CASLPGGAYNSPLHF

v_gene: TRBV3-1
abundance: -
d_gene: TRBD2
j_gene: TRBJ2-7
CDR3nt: TGTGCCAGCAGCCAGTACACCGGGACTAGCGGGAACGAGCAGTACTTC
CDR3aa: CASSQYTGTSGNEQYF

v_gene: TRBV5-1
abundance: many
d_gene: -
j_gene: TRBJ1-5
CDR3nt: TGCGCCAGCAGCTTGGAAATGGGTCAGCCCCAGCATTTT
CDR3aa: CASSLEMGQPQHF

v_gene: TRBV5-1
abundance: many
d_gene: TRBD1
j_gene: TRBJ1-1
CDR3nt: TGCGCCAGCAGACTGACAGGGGCAGTGGTGAACACTGAAGCTTTCTTT
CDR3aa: CASRLTGAVVNTEAFF

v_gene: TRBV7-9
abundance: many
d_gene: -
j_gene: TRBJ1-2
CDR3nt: TGTGCCAGCATCCTTCCCCCAGAGATCGATGGCTACACCTTC
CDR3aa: CASILPPEIDGYTF

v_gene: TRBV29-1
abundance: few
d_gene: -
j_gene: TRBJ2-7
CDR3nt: TGCAGCGTTCTCACAGGGTCGTCCTACGAGCAGTACTTC
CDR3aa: CSVLTGSSYEQYF

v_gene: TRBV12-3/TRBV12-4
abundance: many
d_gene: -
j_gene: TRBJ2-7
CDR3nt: TGTGCCAGCAGTTTTCGAGACAGCATCTACGAGCAGTACTTC
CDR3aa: CASSFRDSIYEQYF

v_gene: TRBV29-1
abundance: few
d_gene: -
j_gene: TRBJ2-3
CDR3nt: TGCAGCGCAGGGTTTTCAGATACGCAGTATTTT
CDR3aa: CSAGFSDTQYF

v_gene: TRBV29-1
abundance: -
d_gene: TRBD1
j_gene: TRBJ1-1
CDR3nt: TGCAGCGTTTATGACGACAGGGTGGGGGCTTTCTTT
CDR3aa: CSVYDDRVGAFF

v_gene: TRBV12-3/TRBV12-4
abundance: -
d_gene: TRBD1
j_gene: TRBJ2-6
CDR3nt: TGTGCCAGCAGCGCAGGGACAGGACCAACTGAAGCTTTC
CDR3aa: CASSAGTGPTEAF

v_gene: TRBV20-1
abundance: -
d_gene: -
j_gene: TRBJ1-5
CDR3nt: TGCAGTGCATATGAGACCGGGACGGACTATCAGCCCCAGCATTTT
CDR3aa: CSAYETGTDYQPQHF

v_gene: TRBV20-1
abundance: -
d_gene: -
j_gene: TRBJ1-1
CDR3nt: TGCAGTTTGAGAGGGCGGACTGAAGCTTTCTTT
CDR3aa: CSLRGRTEAFF

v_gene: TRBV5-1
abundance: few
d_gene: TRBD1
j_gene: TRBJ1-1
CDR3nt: TGCGCCAGCAGCGGACGACAGGGCACTGAAGCTTTCTTT
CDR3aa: CASSGRQGTEAFF

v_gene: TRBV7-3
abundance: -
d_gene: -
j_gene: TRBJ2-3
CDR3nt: TGTGCCAGCAGCTTAGATCGGTCGAGCACAGATACGCAGTATTTT
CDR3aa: CASSLDRSSTDTQYF

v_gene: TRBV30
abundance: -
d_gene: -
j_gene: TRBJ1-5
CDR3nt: TGTGCCTGGAGTCGAGAAAACAATCAGCCCCAGCATTTT
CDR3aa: CAWSRENNQPQHF

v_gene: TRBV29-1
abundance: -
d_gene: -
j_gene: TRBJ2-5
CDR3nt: TGCAGCGTTCAGGTCCGGAACCAAGAGACCCAGTACTTC
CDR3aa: CSVQVRNQETQYF

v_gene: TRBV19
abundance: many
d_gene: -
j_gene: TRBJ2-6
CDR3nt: TGTGCCAGCAGCCCCCGGACAGCTGGGGCCAACGTCCTGACTTTC
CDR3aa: CASSPRTAGANVLTF

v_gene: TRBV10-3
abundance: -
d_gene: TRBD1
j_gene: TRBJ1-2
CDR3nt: TGTGCCAGCAGTTTCCCTTCGACAGGGGGAGGGGGCTATGGCTACACCTTC
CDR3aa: CASSFPSTGGGGYGYTF

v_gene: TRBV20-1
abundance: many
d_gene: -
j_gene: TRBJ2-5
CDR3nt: TGCAGTGCGGTCCACAGGAACCAAGAGACCCAGTACTTC
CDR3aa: CSAVHRNQETQYF

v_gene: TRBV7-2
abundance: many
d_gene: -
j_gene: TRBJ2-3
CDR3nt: TGTGCCAGCAGCTTAGCGCCCTTGGGAGGGGGTCGCACAGATACGCAGTATTTT
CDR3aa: CASSLAPLGGGRTDTQYF